This entry features one T cell receptor (beta chain) sequence. Its target is not known. The data stem from a study of vaccination and CD4 T cells after COVID-19. Study as a whole: Convalescent participants consisted of six males and four females, two being Hispanic. Stimuli were overlapping spike peptide pools of SARS-CoV-2 and three common cold coronaviruses (HCoV-NL63, HCoV-OC43, HCoV-229E). Cultures that served as controls received a CEFX pool, an HIV-1 Nef pool, or no peptide.

An Oncomine TCR Beta short-read assay was used to sequence the DNA from cultured CD4+ T cells. TCRdb independently ran MiXCR on the PCR reads; one entry per CDR3 protein. The top ten clones hold 7.2% of a sample with 20,000 to 30,000 distinct CDR3 sequences, roughly 39% of them seen once. Treatment meaning: approximately 9-day PBMC culture with coronavirus spike peptide pools or control peptides (ViraFEST assay). The origin of this receptor is a human donor who had recovered from COVID-19. Specimen: CD4+ T cells from blood, cultured in vitro.

The CDR3 spells CASRFGGSDTEAFF. The CDR3 DNA follows: TGTGCAAGTCGCTTCGGGGGGAGTGACACTGAAGCTTTCTTT. The J gene is TRBJ1-1, the V gene TRBV12-2; the table's TRBD1 call for D was not verified on the DNA. TRBV12-2 is labeled a pseudogene. This CDR3 spans 14 amino acids.